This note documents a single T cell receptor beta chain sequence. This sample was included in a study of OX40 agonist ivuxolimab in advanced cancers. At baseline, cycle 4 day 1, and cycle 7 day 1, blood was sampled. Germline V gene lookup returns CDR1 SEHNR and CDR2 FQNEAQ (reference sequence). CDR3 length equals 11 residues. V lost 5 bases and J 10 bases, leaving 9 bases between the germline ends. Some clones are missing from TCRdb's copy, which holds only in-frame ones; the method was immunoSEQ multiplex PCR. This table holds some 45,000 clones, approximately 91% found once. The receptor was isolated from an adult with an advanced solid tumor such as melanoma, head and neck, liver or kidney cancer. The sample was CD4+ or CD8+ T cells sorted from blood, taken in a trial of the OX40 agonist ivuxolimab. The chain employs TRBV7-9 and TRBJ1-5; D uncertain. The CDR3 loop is CASSESGPQHF. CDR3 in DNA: TGTGCCAGCAGCGAGAGCGGCCCCCAGCATTTT.